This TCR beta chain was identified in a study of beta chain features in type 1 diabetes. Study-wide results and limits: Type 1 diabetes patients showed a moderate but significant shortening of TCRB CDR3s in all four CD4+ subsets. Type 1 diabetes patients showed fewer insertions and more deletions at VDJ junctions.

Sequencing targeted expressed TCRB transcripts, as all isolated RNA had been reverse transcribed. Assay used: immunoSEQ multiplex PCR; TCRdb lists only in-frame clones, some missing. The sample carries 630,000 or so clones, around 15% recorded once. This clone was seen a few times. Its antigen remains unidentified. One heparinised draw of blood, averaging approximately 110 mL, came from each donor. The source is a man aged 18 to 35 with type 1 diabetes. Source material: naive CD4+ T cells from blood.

CDR3 protein: CASSPPYYGYTF. Written as DNA, the CDR3 is TGTGCCAGCAGTCCTCCATACTATGGCTACACCTTC. The chain carries TRBV28 and TRBJ1-2; no definite D call. The CDR3 runs to 12 residues. Germline CDR1 is MDHEN and CDR2 is SYDVKM. V lost 5 bases to trimming and J lost 3 bases, with 7 bases between them.